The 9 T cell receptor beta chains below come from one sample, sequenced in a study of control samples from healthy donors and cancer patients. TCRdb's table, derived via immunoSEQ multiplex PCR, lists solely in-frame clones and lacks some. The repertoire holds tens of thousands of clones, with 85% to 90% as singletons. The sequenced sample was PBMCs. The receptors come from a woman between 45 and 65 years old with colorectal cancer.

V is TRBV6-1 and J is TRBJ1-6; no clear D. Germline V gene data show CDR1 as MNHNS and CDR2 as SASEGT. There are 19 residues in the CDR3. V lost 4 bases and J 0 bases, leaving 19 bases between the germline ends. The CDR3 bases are TGTGCCAGCAGTGTCTCCCGGGGTGGGTTAGGCTCCTATAATTCACCCCTCCACTTT. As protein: CASSVSRGGLGSYNSPLHF.

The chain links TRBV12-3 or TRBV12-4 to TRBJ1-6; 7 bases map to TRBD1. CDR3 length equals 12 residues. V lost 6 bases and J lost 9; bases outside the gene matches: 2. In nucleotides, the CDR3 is TGTGCCAGCAGCAGGGGGGGTTCACCCCTCCACTTT. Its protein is CASSRGGSPLHF.

The CDR3 loop is CASSQDARGQGTQYF. The CDR3 coding sequence is TGCGCCAGCAGCCAAGATGCGCGGGGGCAGGGGACCCAGTACTTC. The rearrangement uses TRBV4-3 and TRBJ2-5; possible D gene TRBD2, 7 bases. V lost 0 bases to trimming and J lost 7 bases, with 15 bases between them. The CDR3 covers 15 residues. Germline V gene sequence: CDR1 LGHNA, CDR2 YSLEER.

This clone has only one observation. CDR3 loop: CATSRGDGKLFF. The CDR3 region has the DNA TGTGCCACCAGCAGAGGGGATGGAAAACTGTTTTTT. The chain couples TRBV15 to TRBJ1-4; D unresolved. In germline, CDR1 is LNHNV, CDR2 YYDKDF (reference sequence). CDR3 size: 12 residues. The V end was cut by 1 base, the J end by 10 bases, with 7 bases between.

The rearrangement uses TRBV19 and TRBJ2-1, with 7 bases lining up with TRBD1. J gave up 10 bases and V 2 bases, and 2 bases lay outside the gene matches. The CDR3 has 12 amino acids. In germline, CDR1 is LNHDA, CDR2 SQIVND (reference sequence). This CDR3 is CASSIQQGEQFF. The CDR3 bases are TGTGCCAGTAGTATACAACAGGGGGAGCAGTTCTTC. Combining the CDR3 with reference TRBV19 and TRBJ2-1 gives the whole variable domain DGGITQSPKYLFRKEGQNVTLSCEQNLNHDAMYWYRQDPGQGLRLIYYSQIVNDFQKGDIAEGYSVSREKKESFPLTVTSAQKNPTAFYLCASSIQQGEQFFGPGTRLTVL.

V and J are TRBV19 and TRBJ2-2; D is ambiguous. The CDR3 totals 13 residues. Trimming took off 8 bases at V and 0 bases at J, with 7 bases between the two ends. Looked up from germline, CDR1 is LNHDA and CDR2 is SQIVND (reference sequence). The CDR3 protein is CASEQTNTGELFF. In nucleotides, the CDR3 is TGTGCCAGTGAGCAGACGAACACCGGGGAGCTGTTTTTT.

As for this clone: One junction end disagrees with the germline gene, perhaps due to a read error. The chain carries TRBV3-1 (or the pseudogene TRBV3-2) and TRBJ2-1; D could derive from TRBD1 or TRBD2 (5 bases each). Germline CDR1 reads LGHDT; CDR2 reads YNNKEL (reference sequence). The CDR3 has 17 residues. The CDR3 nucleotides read TGTGCCAGCAGCCAAGAATTCTCGAGGGACCGGTACAGTGAGCAGTTCTTC. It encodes CASSQEFSRDRYSEQFF.

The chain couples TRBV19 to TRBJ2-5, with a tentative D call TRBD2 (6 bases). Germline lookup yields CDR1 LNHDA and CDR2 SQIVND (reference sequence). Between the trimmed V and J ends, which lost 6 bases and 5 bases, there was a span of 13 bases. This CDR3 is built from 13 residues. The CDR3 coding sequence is TGTGCCAGTAGCCAGGACTATGAGGAGACCCAGTACTTC. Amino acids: CASSQDYEETQYF. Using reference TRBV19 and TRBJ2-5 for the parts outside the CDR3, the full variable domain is DGGITQSPKYLFRKEGQNVTLSCEQNLNHDAMYWYRQDPGQGLRLIYYSQIVNDFQKGDIAEGYSVSREKKESFPLTVTSAQKNPTAFYLCASSQDYEETQYFGPGTRLLVL.

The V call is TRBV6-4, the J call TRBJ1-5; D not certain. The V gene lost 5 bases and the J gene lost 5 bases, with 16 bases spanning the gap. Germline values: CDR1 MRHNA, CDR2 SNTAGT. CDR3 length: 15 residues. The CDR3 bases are TGTGCCAGCAGTTTTATCCACCTAGAAGATCAGCCCCAGCATTTT. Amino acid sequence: CASSFIHLEDQPQHF.